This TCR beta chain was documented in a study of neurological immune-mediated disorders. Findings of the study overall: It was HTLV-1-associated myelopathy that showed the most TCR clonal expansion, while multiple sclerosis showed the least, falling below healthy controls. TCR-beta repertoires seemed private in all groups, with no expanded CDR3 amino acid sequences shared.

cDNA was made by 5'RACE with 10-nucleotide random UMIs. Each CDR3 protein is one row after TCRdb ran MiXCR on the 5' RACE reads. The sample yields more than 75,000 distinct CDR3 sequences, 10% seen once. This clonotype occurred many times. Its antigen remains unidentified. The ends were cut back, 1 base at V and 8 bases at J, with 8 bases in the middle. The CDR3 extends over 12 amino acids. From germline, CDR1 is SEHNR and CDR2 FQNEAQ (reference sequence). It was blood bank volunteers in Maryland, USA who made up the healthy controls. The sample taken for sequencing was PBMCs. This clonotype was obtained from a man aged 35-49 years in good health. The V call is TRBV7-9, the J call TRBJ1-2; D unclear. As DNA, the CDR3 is TGTGCCAGCAGCTTAGATGAGGGCGGCTACACCTTC. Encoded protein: CASSLDEGGYTF.